The 27 T cell receptor beta chains presented below share a single source sample, sequenced in a study of cytotoxic CD8 clonotypes in ibrutinib-treated CLL (dated by TCRdb to the early 2020s). Receptor libraries were prepared by the immunoSEQ multiplex PCR assay. TCRdb obtained this table from immuneACCESS and retained in-frame rearrangements with V and J assigned. These tables miss some clones; where compared with another copy, unresolved V genes account for less than half of the shortfall, and the remainder is unexplained. In all, the sample holds tens of thousands of clones, and around 78% of those were seen once. Of the sample, around 36% falls within the top ten clones. Interpreted using the paper, the time point label stands for: approximately 2 years on ibrutinib. The specimen comprised PBMCs, sampled after 24 months of ibrutinib treatment. These TCRs come from a human donor with chronic lymphocytic leukemia.

The rearrangement uses TRBV5-1 and TRBJ2-7; the D is unclear. Germline values: CDR1 SGHRS, CDR2 YFSETQ. V was clipped by 1 base and J by 0 bases, with 8 bases between them. The length of the CDR3 is 14 residues. This chain's CDR3 is CASSLRASSYEQYF. The CDR3 coding sequence is TGCGCCAGCAGCTTGCGGGCGAGCTCCTACGAGCAGTACTTC.

V and J are TRBV5-5 and TRBJ2-7; 7 bases fit TRBD1. Germline V gene sequence: CDR1 SGHKS, CDR2 YYEKEE (reference sequence). The length of the CDR3 is 14 residues. Losses at the gene ends were 7 bases for V and 4 bases for J; bases not matched to a gene: 11. The CDR3 reads CASLRGGSEYEQYF. CDR3 coding DNA: TGTGCCAGCCTTAGAGGGGGCAGTGAGTACGAGCAGTACTTC.

The chain has TRBV6-5 and TRBJ2-2, with D uncertain. The CDR3 has 13 residues. Germline V gene lookup returns CDR1 MNHEY and CDR2 SVGAGI. The V end lost 2 bases, the J end lost 3 bases, and 4 bases lay between the germline ends. CDR3 DNA: TGTGCCAGCAGTTACCAAGACACCGGGGAGCTGTTTTTT. Its protein product is CASSYQDTGELFF.

The chain couples TRBV5-1 to TRBJ2-7; 10 nucleotides match TRBD2. With V trimmed by 1 base and J by 5 bases, 12 bases remained unmatched. Per the germline V gene, CDR1 is SGHRS and CDR2 is YFSETQ. This CDR3 is 17 amino acids long. CDR3 sequence: CASSLKASGSIAHEQYF. The CDR3 DNA reads as TGCGCCAGCAGCTTGAAGGCTAGCGGGAGTATAGCGCACGAGCAGTACTTC.

This clone has only a few counts. CDR3 sequence: CASGAVSDTQYF. CDR3 sequence (DNA): TGTGCCAGCGGGGCTGTATCGGATACGCAGTATTTT. The V gene is TRBV2, the J gene TRBJ2-3; possibly TRBD1 for D (5 bases). The CDR3 has 12 amino acids. The germline CDR1 and CDR2 sequences are SNHLY and FYNNEI. Trimming left V 8 bases short and J 6 bases short, with 12 bases between.

V and J are TRBV5-1 and TRBJ2-3, with 7 bases matching TRBD2. The CDR3 runs to 13 residues. Trimming cost V 1 base and J 6 bases; bases outside gene matches: 2. Germline CDR1 SGHRS, CDR2 YFSETQ. The CDR3 region is CASSLFSGDTQYF. The CDR3 coding sequence is TGCGCCAGCAGCTTGTTTAGCGGGGATACGCAGTATTTT.

V usage is TRBV6-5 and J usage is TRBJ1-3; D not resolved. Germline V gives CDR1 MNHEY, CDR2 SVGAGI. The CDR3 length is 11 residues. CDR3 nucleotide sequence: TGTGCGGTACGCGGAGTTTCGGCCATATATTTT. Protein: CAVRGVSAIYF.

The rearrangement joins TRBV30 to TRBJ1-2; possible D gene TRBD1, 6 bases. The CDR3 sequence is 13 residues long. The ends were cut back, 4 bases at V and 2 bases at J, with 11 bases in the middle. The germline gives CDR1 GTSNPN, CDR2 SVGIG (reference sequence). CDR3 sequence (DNA): TGTGCCTGGAACAGGGACGGCAACTATGGCTACACCTTC. Its protein product is CAWNRDGNYGYTF.

The chain recombines TRBV19 with TRBJ2-5; 9 positions match TRBD1. Germline lookup yields CDR1 LNHDA and CDR2 SQIVND (reference sequence). The CDR3 length is 15 residues. The V gene end was trimmed by 1 base and the J gene end by 5 bases; junction bases not matched to a gene: 5. CDR3 residues: CASSIGDRVPETQYF. DNA for the CDR3: TGTGCCAGTAGTATAGGGGACAGGGTCCCGGAGACCCAGTACTTC.

The genes are TRBV4-2 and TRBJ2-7; 14 bases agree with TRBD2. The length of the CDR3 is 16 residues. The germline gives CDR1 LGHNA, CDR2 YNFKEQ. Trimming cost V 0 bases and J 6 bases; bases outside gene matches: 4. CDR3: CASSQEGTSGSGEQYF. The CDR3 DNA sequence: TGTGCCAGCAGCCAAGAAGGGACTAGCGGGAGTGGCGAGCAGTACTTC.

The chain joins TRBV28 to TRBJ1-5, with D perhaps TRBD1 (5 bases). This CDR3 is 14 amino acids long. The germline V and J ends were trimmed by 3 bases and 4 bases, with 10 bases remaining between them. Germline loops: CDR1 MDHEN, CDR2 SYDVKM. As DNA, the CDR3 is TGTGCCAGCAGTTTGGATCAGGGTAATCAGCCCCAGCATTTT. Translation: CASSLDQGNQPQHF.

The chain's CDR3 is CASSSRGLFYEQYF. The CDR3 DNA reads as TGTGCCAGCAGTTCCAGGGGGCTATTCTACGAGCAGTACTTC. The J gene is TRBJ2-7, the V gene TRBV28; TRBD1 agrees at 8 bases. V was clipped by 4 bases and J by 3 bases; unmatched bases: 5. Germline-derived CDR1 and CDR2 are MDHEN and SYDVKM. This CDR3 is 14 amino acids long.

This chain links TRBV7-9 with TRBJ1-1, with 8 bases that match TRBD1. The CDR3 is 13 residues long. Per the germline V gene, CDR1 is SEHNR and CDR2 is FQNEAQ (reference sequence). The V and J ends lost 5 bases and 3 bases, in that order; junction bases with no gene match: 2. The CDR3, as DNA: TGTGCCAGCAGCCTGGACAGGGACACTGAAGCTTTCTTT. Its translation is CASSLDRDTEAFF.

In this sample, this clone turned up once. The J gene is TRBJ2-1, the V gene TRBV18; 12 positions agree with TRBD2. Germline lookup yields CDR1 KGHSH and CDR2 LQKENI. This CDR3 spans 16 amino acids. V shed 4 bases, J shed 8 bases, and the junction held 9 bases outside the gene matches. This CDR3 reads CASSRSSGRAVDEQFF. For the CDR3, the DNA is TGTGCCAGCTCACGCTCTAGCGGGAGGGCCGTGGATGAGCAGTTCTTC. The complete variable domain, with remaining parts taken from reference TRBV18 and TRBJ2-1, reads NAGVMQNPRHLVRRRGQEARLRCSPMKGHSHVYWYRQLPEEGLKFMVYLQKENIIDESGMPKERFSAEFPKEGPSILRIQQVVRGDSAAYFCASSRSSGRAVDEQFFGPGTRLTVL.

Turning to this clone: One junction end disagrees with the germline gene, perhaps due to a read error. CDR3 bases: TGTGCCAGCAGCTTAAGGAACAGTGAAGCTTTCTTT. Its translation: CASSLRNSEAFF. The chain recombines TRBV7-9 with TRBJ1-1, with D hard to call. The CDR3 has 12 residues. CDR1 is SEHNR, CDR2 FQNEAQ, per germline (reference sequence). The full variable domain, in which reference TRBV7-9 and TRBJ1-1 provide the parts outside the CDR3, is DTGVSQNPRHKITKRGQNVTFRCDPISEHNRLYWYRQTLGQGPEFLTYFQNEAQLEKSRLLSDRFSAERPKGSFSTLEIQRTEQGDSAMYLCASSLRNSEAFFGQGTRLTVV.

CDR3 in DNA: TGCGCCAGCAGCTTGGAAGATACGCAGTATTTT. As protein: CASSLEDTQYF. The chain recombines TRBV5-1 with TRBJ2-3; D unresolved. V gave up 0 bases and J gave up 5 bases, with 1 base separating them. Germline V gene data show CDR1 as SGHRS and CDR2 as YFSETQ. The CDR3 spans 11 residues.

The V gene is TRBV30, the J gene TRBJ2-3; D unresolved. CDR3 length: 14 amino acids. Germline V gives CDR1 GTSNPN, CDR2 SVGIG (reference sequence). V lost 3 bases to trimming and J lost 0 bases, with 10 bases between them. CDR3 loop: CAWSGGTSTDTQYF. The CDR3 bases are TGTGCCTGGAGCGGCGGTACTAGCACAGATACGCAGTATTTT.

This chain uses TRBV28 with TRBJ2-6; maybe TRBD2 (5 bases). The ends were cut back, 7 bases at V and 4 bases at J, with 20 bases in the middle. CDR3 length equals 17 residues. The V gene's germline CDR1 is MDHEN and CDR2 SYDVKM. The CDR3 is CASTRHSTGSGANVLTF. The DNA of the CDR3 is TGTGCCAGCACCAGGCATAGTACGGGATCCGGGGCCAACGTCCTGACTTTC.

The chain carries TRBV5-4 and TRBJ2-5; D is perhaps TRBD2 (6 bases). This CDR3 is 11 amino acids long. The V and J ends lost 4 bases and 9 bases respectively, with 10 bases between them. Germline CDR1 SGHNT, CDR2 YYREEE (reference sequence). The CDR3 is CASSGGGSQYF. Here the CDR3 DNA reads TGTGCCAGCAGCGGCGGAGGGTCCCAGTACTTC.

The gene calls are TRBV7-2 and TRBJ2-7; TRBD2 matches at 8 bases. CDR3 size: 14 residues. The germline gives CDR1 SGHTA, CDR2 FQGNSA. V was clipped by 6 bases and J by 3 bases; unmatched bases: 7. The CDR3 loop reads CASSRSGSIYEQYF. The CDR3 region has the DNA TGTGCCAGCAGTCGAAGCGGGAGTATCTACGAGCAGTACTTC.

The gene calls are TRBV5-6 and TRBJ2-1; the match to TRBD1 covers 8 bases. The junction had 4 bases not matched to a gene; V was cut back by 2 bases and J by 3 bases. Per germline, CDR1 SGHDT and CDR2 YYEEEE. The CDR3 is made up of 15 amino acids. The CDR3 region has the DNA TGTGCCAGCAGCTTTGCACAGGGGGGCTACAATGAGCAGTTCTTC. Translating gives CASSFAQGGYNEQFF. Supplemented by reference TRBV5-6 and TRBJ2-1, the full variable domain reads DAGVTQSPTHLIKTRGQQVTLRCSPKSGHDTVSWYQQALGQGPQFIFQYYEEEERQRGNFPDRFSGHQFPNYSSELNVNALLLGDSALYLCASSFAQGGYNEQFFGPGTRLTVL.

This chain joins TRBV5-1 and TRBJ2-1; 14 bases fit TRBD2. The V and J ends lost 6 bases and 6 bases, in that order; junction bases with no gene match: 2. Germline-derived CDR1 and CDR2 are SGHRS and YFSETQ. The CDR3 covers 14 residues. CDR3 DNA: TGCGCCAGCACCGGGACTAGCGGGAGCAATGAGCAGTTCTTC. It encodes CASTGTSGSNEQFF.

The J gene is TRBJ2-2, the V gene TRBV5-1; D not certain. The CDR3 has 14 residues. Germline V gene lookup returns CDR1 SGHRS and CDR2 YFSETQ. V lost 0 bases to trimming and J lost 2 bases, with 5 bases between them. CDR3: CASSLAGNTGELFF. The CDR3 DNA follows: TGCGCCAGCAGCTTGGCCGGAAACACCGGGGAGCTGTTTTTT.

The rearrangement uses TRBV7-9 and TRBJ1-4; D gene ambiguous. Trimming took 5 bases from V and 0 from J, leaving 13 bases between them. The CDR3 totals 16 residues. Germline loops: CDR1 SEHNR, CDR2 FQNEAQ (reference sequence). CDR3: CASSPRGNPTNEKLFF. In DNA, the CDR3 is TGTGCCAGCAGCCCCCGTGGGAACCCAACTAATGAAAAACTGTTTTTT.

This rearrangement joins TRBV19 to TRBJ2-7; the D gene is possibly TRBD2 (5 bases). V lost 3 bases and J lost 2, with 11 bases in between. Looked up from germline, CDR1 is LNHDA and CDR2 is SQIVND (reference sequence). This CDR3 is built from 14 residues. In nucleotides, the CDR3 is TGTGCCAGTAGTATCGAAGGGAGTACCTACGAGCAGTACTTC. Amino acids: CASSIEGSTYEQYF.

The genes are TRBV5-1 and TRBJ2-1; D is uncertain. CDR3 length: 14 residues. Germline CDR1 and CDR2: SGHRS and YFSETQ. Trimming stripped 0 bases from V and 9 bases from J, with 13 bases between. CDR3 loop: CASSLAQASAEQFF. Written as DNA, the CDR3 is TGCGCCAGCAGCTTGGCCCAAGCTTCGGCTGAGCAGTTCTTC.

J is TRBJ2-5 and V is TRBV5-1; tentatively, D is TRBD1 (5 bases). Germline CDR1 SGHRS, CDR2 YFSETQ. The CDR3 loop spans 16 amino acids. The ends were cut back, 0 bases at V and 0 bases at J, with 12 bases in the middle. The CDR3 reads CASSLGGRADQETQYF. Here the CDR3 DNA reads TGCGCCAGCAGCTTGGGGGGCAGGGCAGACCAAGAGACCCAGTACTTC.